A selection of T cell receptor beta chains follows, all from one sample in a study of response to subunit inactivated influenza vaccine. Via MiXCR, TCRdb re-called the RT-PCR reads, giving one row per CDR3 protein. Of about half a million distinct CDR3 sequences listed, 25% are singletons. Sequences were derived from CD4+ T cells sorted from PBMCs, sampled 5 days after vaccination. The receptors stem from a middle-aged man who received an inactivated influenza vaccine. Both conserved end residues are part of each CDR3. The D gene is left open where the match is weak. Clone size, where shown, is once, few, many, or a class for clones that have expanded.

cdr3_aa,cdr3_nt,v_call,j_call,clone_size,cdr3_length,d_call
CSAPPGREETNQPQHF,TGCAGTGCTCCTCCGGGCAGGGAGGAGACCAATCAGCCCCAGCATTTT,TRBV20-1,TRBJ1-5,-,16,-
CASSSTGGGSTEAFF,TGTGCCAGCAGTTCGACAGGGGGAGGAAGCACTGAAGCTTTCTTT,TRBV6-5,TRBJ1-1,few,15,TRBD1
CASTAPGRGYTF,TGTGCCAGCACGGCTCCCGGACGTGGCTACACCTTC,TRBV5-6,TRBJ1-2,few,12,-
CASSLEGTSGNEQFF,TGTGCCAGCAGCTTAGAAGGGACTAGCGGTAATGAGCAGTTCTTC,TRBV11-3,TRBJ2-1,-,15,TRBD2
CASTGLAMAQYF,TGTGCCAGCACCGGACTAGCAATGGCCCAGTACTTC,TRBV7-9,TRBJ2-5,-,12,TRBD2
CATSDPGQGNYGYTF,TGTGCCACCAGTGACCCCGGACAGGGTAACTATGGCTACACCTTC,TRBV24-1,TRBJ1-2,few,15,TRBD1
CASSLGWGPAYEQYF,TGTGCCAGCAGCTTAGGGTGGGGGCCCGCCTACGAGCAGTACTTC,TRBV7-2,TRBJ2-7,few,15,-
CSVTSGRVEETQYF,TGCAGCGTAACTAGCGGGAGGGTTGAAGAGACCCAGTACTTC,TRBV29-1,TRBJ2-5,-,14,TRBD2
CASGNPTPGGYTF,TGTGCCAGCGGTAACCCCACCCCAGGGGGCTACACCTTC,TRBV2,TRBJ1-2,-,13,-
CASSLVRSGGQDEQFF,TGCGCCAGCAGCTTGGTTCGTAGCGGGGGTCAGGATGAGCAGTTCTTC,TRBV5-1,TRBJ2-1,-,16,TRBD2
CASSVTSGGARFF,TGTGCCAGCAGTGTGACTAGCGGGGGGGCCCGGTTCTTC,TRBV12-3/TRBV12-4,TRBJ2-1,few,13,TRBD2
CASSYSSGSWGTGELFF,TGTGCCAGCAGTTACTCATCGGGTTCCTGGGGAACCGGGGAGCTGTTTTTT,TRBV6-5,TRBJ2-2,few,17,-
CAISGTSGSLHEQYF,TGTGCCATCAGTGGGACTAGCGGGAGTCTGCACGAGCAGTACTTC,TRBV10-3,TRBJ2-7,many,15,TRBD2
CGHFVQGLNTEAFF,TGCGGACATTTCGTACAGGGTCTGAACACTGAAGCTTTCTTT,TRBV20-1,TRBJ1-1,few,14,-
CASSLAGMEESNQPQHF,TGTGCCAGCAGCTTAGCGGGGATGGAGGAGAGCAATCAGCCCCAGCATTTT,TRBV7-9,TRBJ1-5,many,17,-
CASIRWGGTGELFF,TGTGCCAGTATCCGGTGGGGAGGGACCGGGGAGCTGTTTTTT,TRBV19,TRBJ2-2,-,14,TRBD2
CSARGTGLGSHEQYF,TGCAGTGCTAGAGGTACGGGACTAGGTAGCCACGAGCAGTACTTC,TRBV20-1,TRBJ2-7,few,15,TRBD2
CASSGDSEQYF,TGCGCCAGCAGCGGGGACTCGGAGCAGTACTTC,TRBV5-1,TRBJ2-7,many,11,-